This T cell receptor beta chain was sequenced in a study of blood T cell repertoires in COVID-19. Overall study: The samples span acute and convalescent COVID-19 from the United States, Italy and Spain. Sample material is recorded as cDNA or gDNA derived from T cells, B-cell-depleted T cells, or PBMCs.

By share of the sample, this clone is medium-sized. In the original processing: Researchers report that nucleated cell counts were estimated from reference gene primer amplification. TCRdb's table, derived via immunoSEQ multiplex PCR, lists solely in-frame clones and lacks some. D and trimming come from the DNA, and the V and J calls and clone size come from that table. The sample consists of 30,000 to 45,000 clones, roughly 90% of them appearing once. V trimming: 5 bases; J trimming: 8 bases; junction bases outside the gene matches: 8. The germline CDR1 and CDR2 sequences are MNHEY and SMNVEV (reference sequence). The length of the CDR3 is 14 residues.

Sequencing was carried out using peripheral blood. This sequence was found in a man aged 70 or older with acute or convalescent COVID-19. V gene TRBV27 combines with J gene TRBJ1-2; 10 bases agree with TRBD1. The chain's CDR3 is CASSAGTGARGYTF. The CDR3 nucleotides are TGTGCCAGCAGTGCGGGGACAGGGGCGAGGGGCTACACCTTC.